The 11 T cell receptor beta chains below were found in one sample sequenced in a study of technical replicates of blood from a few donors. Using immunoSEQ multiplex PCR, the repertoire was profiled, and TCRdb retains in-frame clones only, with some absent. Counted here are tens of thousands of clones, over 85% occurring once; the ten biggest clones make up 0.26%. The specimen sequenced was T cells isolated from PBMCs. Receptor source: a human donor in good health.

The chain uses TRBV10-3 and TRBJ1-3, with D maybe TRBD1 (5 bases). Germline V gene data show CDR1 as ENHRY and CDR2 as SYGVKD. V lost 0 bases and J 3 bases, leaving 9 bases between the germline ends. The CDR3 extends over 15 amino acids. CDR3 nucleotide sequence: TGTGCCATCAGTGAGTCGGGAGGGGTTGGAAACACCATATATTTT. Translation: CAISESGGVGNTIYF.

This clone has just one count. This rearrangement joins TRBV6-9 to TRBJ2-5; 11 bases fit TRBD2. Trimming cost V 8 bases and J 1 base; bases outside gene matches: 12. The CDR3 has 17 amino acids. The V gene's germline CDR1 is MNHGY and CDR2 SVAAGI. In DNA form, the CDR3 reads TGTGCCAGCTTGATAGCGGGGGGGCCAGGCCTCCAAGAGACCCAGTACTTC. It codes for CASLIAGGPGLQETQYF.

The chain employs TRBV6-1 and TRBJ2-5; D might be TRBD2 (6 bases). V lost 3 bases, J lost 5 bases, and 16 bases lay in between. The CDR3 totals 15 residues. Germline CDR1 reads MNHNS; CDR2 reads SASEGT. CDR3 DNA: TGTGCCAGCAGTGATGGCAGCGCGGGAAGTGAGACCCAGTACTTC. Translation gives CASSDGSAGSETQYF.

This chain uses TRBV18 with TRBJ2-3; unclear D gene. V gave up 0 bases and J gave up 4 bases, with 5 bases separating them. The CDR3 spans 13 residues. The germline gives CDR1 KGHSH, CDR2 LQKENI. This CDR3 is CASSPPRPDTQYF. Written as DNA, the CDR3 is TGTGCCAGCTCACCACCGCGCCCAGATACGCAGTATTTT.

Here the CDR3 reads CASSLLSAGGGDTQYF. The CDR3 coding sequence is TGCGCCAGCAGCTTGCTTTCCGCGGGAGGCGGGGATACGCAGTATTTT. This chain uses TRBV5-1 with TRBJ2-3; 8 bases are a match to TRBD2. The CDR3 consists of 16 residues. In germline, CDR1 is SGHRS, CDR2 YFSETQ. V gave up 1 base and J gave up 6 bases; unmatched junction bases: 10.

The rearrangement joins TRBV25-1 to TRBJ2-1; D perhaps matches TRBD1 (6 bases). V shed 6 bases and J shed 8 bases, with 8 bases lying between them. Germline CDR1 reads MGHDK; CDR2 reads SYGVNS. This CDR3 contains 11 residues. The CDR3 loop reads CASRQGHEQFF. DNA for the CDR3: TGTGCCAGCAGACAGGGACATGAGCAGTTCTTC.

The rearrangement joins TRBV14 to TRBJ1-6; maybe TRBD1 (6 bases). The V end was cut by 0 bases, the J end by 9 bases, with 21 bases between. Germline V lookup: CDR1 SGHDN, CDR2 FVKESK. The CDR3 is 18 residues long. DNA of the CDR3: TGTGCCAGCAGCCAAGATCGTAGACGGACAGATAACTTTTCACCCCTCCACTTT. Amino acid sequence: CASSQDRRRTDNFSPLHF.

The gene calls are TRBV7-2 and TRBJ1-1; D remains ambiguous. In germline, CDR1 is SGHTA, CDR2 FQGNSA. With 2 bases removed from V and 4 bases from J, the gap between germline ends came to 11 bases. CDR3 length: 14 residues. For the CDR3, the DNA is TGTGCCAGCAGCTTATCATGGCGGGGCACTGAAGCTTTCTTT. This encodes CASSLSWRGTEAFF.

The gene calls are TRBV13 and TRBJ2-1; 7 bases agree with TRBD2. The trim removed 5 bases at V and 0 bases at J, leaving 16 bases unmatched. The CDR3 sequence is 19 residues long. The germline CDR1 and CDR2 sequences are PRHDT and FYEKMQ (reference sequence). The CDR3 reads CASSPLGLAERSSYNEQFF. The CDR3 nucleotides are TGTGCCAGCAGCCCTCTCGGGCTAGCGGAAAGGAGCTCCTACAATGAGCAGTTCTTC. The variable domain in full, completed from reference TRBV13 and TRBJ2-1, reads AAGVIQSPRHLIKEKRETATLKCYPIPRHDTVYWYQQGPGQDPQFLISFYEKMQSDKGSIPDRFSAQQFSDYHSELNMSSLELGDSALYFCASSPLGLAERSSYNEQFFGPGTRLTVL.

This clone was observed a single time. This chain connects TRBV2 to TRBJ2-3; unclear D gene. The CDR3 is made up of 14 amino acids. In germline, CDR1 is SNHLY, CDR2 FYNNEI. V was clipped by 9 bases and J by 0 bases, with 13 bases between them. The CDR3 protein is CASSPWSSTDTQYF. DNA for the CDR3: TGTGCCAGTAGCCCCTGGTCGAGCACAGATACGCAGTATTTT.

This chain links TRBV19 with TRBJ2-1; 9 bases map to TRBD1. Germline V gene sequence: CDR1 LNHDA, CDR2 SQIVND (reference sequence). The CDR3 loop spans 16 amino acids. J lost 8 bases, V lost 4 bases, and 12 bases had no gene match. CDR3 residues: CASSRAAGTGWDEQFF. The CDR3, as DNA: TGTGCCAGTAGTAGAGCAGCCGGGACAGGGTGGGATGAGCAGTTCTTC.